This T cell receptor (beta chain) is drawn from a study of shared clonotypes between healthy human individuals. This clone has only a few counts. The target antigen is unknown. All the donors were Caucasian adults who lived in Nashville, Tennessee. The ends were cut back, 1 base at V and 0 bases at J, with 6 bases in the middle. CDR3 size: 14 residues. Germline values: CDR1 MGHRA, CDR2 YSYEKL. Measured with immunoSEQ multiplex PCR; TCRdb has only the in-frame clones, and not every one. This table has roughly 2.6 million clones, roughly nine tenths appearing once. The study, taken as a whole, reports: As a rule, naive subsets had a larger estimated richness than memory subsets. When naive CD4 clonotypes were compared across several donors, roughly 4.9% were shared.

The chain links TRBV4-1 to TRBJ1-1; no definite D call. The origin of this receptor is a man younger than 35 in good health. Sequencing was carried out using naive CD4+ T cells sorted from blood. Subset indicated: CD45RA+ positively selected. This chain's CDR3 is CASSQVPLNTEAFF. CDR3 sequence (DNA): TGCGCCAGCAGCCAAGTCCCCCTGAACACTGAAGCTTTCTTT.